The rows below give T cell receptor beta chains drawn from one sample of a study of STAT5B mutations in CD4+ large granular lymphocyte leukemia. TCRdb's table, derived via immunoSEQ multiplex PCR, lists solely in-frame clones and lacks some. The sample yields about 38,000 clones, about 80% seen once. Material for sequencing was CD4+ T cells from blood buffy coats. The receptors originated from a human donor in good health. The conserved cysteine and the conserved F or W are not part of the CDR3 here. Rows give clone size only sometimes, using once, few, many, or a class for an expanded clone.

v_gene	abundance	j_gene	CDR3aa
TRBV6-1	.	TRBJ1-3	ASRAGDSRNTIY
TRBV7-9	.	TRBJ1-2	ASSLGGANYGYT
TRBV27	.	TRBJ2-7	ASRSTSGGSYEQY
TRBV5-1	.	TRBJ2-3	ASSLDSSTDTQY
TRBV27	.	TRBJ1-4	ASRLPGGPNEKLF
TRBV6-1	.	TRBJ1-1	ASSPNRVDEAF
TRBV7-9	.	TRBJ2-7	ASSLGQIPQYEQY
TRBV2	.	TRBJ2-5	ASSDLGEETQY
TRBV29-1	few	TRBJ2-7	SVEARDSSYEQY
TRBV4-2	.	TRBJ1-3	ASSRDKSRSGNTIY
TRBV5-8	few	TRBJ2-4	ASSQAWGAKNIQY
TRBV11-2	.	TRBJ1-1	ASSLTVRVNTEAF
TRBV7-2	.	TRBJ2-7	ASSPDGGDTYEQY
TRBV2	.	TRBJ2-1	ASSRSRDLSSYNEQF
TRBV5-1	.	TRBJ1-2	ASSLGSGSYGYT
TRBV4-2	.	TRBJ2-2	ASSLSLITRMELF
TRBV19	.	TRBJ2-5	ASSYGPQETQY
TRBV28	.	TRBJ2-7	ASSLALGGQGIRLY
TRBV4-2	.	TRBJ2-5	ASSQGTLSAGGGETQY
TRBV7-9	.	TRBJ1-2	ASSSLSDRDSDYGYT
TRBV7-2	.	TRBJ2-3	ASSRSLADTDTQY
TRBV18	.	TRBJ1-2	ASSPDAADPCT
TRBV6-1	.	TRBJ1-6	ASSGGYYNSPLH
TRBV5-5	medium-sized	TRBJ1-2	ASSPEYYGYT
TRBV18	.	TRBJ2-1	ASSPATSGGEKPQF
TRBV10-3	.	TRBJ2-5	AISRAQETQY
TRBV7-2	.	TRBJ2-1	ASSLGWGTHNEQF
TRBV5-1	.	TRBJ2-3	ASSLVQGFTDTQY
TRBV15	.	TRBJ1-1	ATSRDSPGDTEAF
TRBV5-1	once	TRBJ2-2	ASSFSSAGITGELF
TRBV19	.	TRBJ2-1	ASSIGISGLGLYNEQF
TRBV28	.	TRBJ2-7	ASSLTGVGSYEQY
TRBV7-2	.	TRBJ2-5	ASSPPGREETQY
TRBV18	.	TRBJ1-2	ASSPGNDYGYT
TRBV7-9	.	TRBJ1-2	ASSLVYGGPVNYGYT
TRBV14	.	TRBJ2-5	ASSQLLAGGETQY
TRBV27	once	TRBJ2-6	ASSPGQGLSGANVLT
TRBV10-3	few	TRBJ2-2	AGGRDQNTGELF
TRBV7-2	once	TRBJ2-4	ASSMGRDIQY
TRBV25-1	.	TRBJ1-3	ASSDSFGGTSGNTIY
TRBV6-5	.	TRBJ2-1	ASSRDGANF
TRBV7-2	.	TRBJ1-1	ASSLVTYLNTEAF
TRBV27	.	TRBJ2-5	ASSLGRQAGTQY
TRBV27	.	TRBJ2-6	ASRLFAGTAGANVLT
TRBV19	.	TRBJ2-2	ASSAGAYTGELF
TRBV11-2	.	TRBJ2-7	ASSSLGGGIYEQY
TRBV14	.	TRBJ1-2	ASSQDRGLGVGYT
TRBV7-9	.	TRBJ1-1	ASSFSGTANTEAF
TRBV14	.	TRBJ1-2	ASSRGGPANYGYT
TRBV6-6	.	TRBJ2-3	ASSRRDTQY
TRBV6-4	.	TRBJ2-1	ASSDTWRKSYNEQF
TRBV2	.	TRBJ1-6	ASSVDNYNSPLH
TRBV6-5	.	TRBJ2-7	ASSATGGLREQY